This T cell receptor beta chain derives from a study of cytomegalovirus exposure and HLA in healthy donors. Findings and limits, study-wide: V segments that were indistinguishable, TRBV6-2 and TRBV6-3 among them, were omitted from analysis. CMV serostatus was the only recorded immune exposure for donors. For TCR beta chains, V- and J-gene trimming was later linked to a missense DCLRE1C variant.

V was shortened by 4 bases and J by 2 bases, with 8 bases between the two germline ends. In germline, CDR1 is SGHTA, CDR2 FQGNSA. The CDR3 runs to 13 residues. The PCR was carried out with 60 Vbeta primers and 13 Jbeta primers. Assay: immunoSEQ multiplex PCR; the TCRdb copy retains only in-frame clones and omits some. This sample has about 130,000 clones, with approximately 69% found just once. As to this clone: The antigen is not known.

Sequencing used PBMCs. The rearrangement joins TRBV7-2 to TRBJ2-5, with D possibly TRBD1 on 6 matching bases. The receptor was isolated from a middle-aged man in good health and CMV-seropositive. This CDR3 reads CASSYGQQETQYF. The CDR3 bases are TGTGCCAGCAGCTACGGACAGCAAGAGACCCAGTACTTC.